The 32 T cell receptor beta chains below all came from one sample that was sequenced in a study of T cells in Graves' hyperthyroidism and ophthalmopathy. TCR beta CDR3 region amplification was performed from RNA transcripts. HTBI primers were employed in a first-round RT-PCR of the TCR CDR3. TCRdb called the multiplex PCR reads again in MiXCR, with one record for every CDR3 protein. Seen here are about 480,000 distinct CDR3 sequences, around 15% observed once, and the top ten hold around 17%. Sequencing used blood. Receptor source: a woman in her late teens or twenties with Graves' hyperthyroidism.

This clonotype was detected many times. The V and J genes are TRBV20-1 and TRBJ2-3; 11 bases match TRBD2. V gave up 5 bases and J gave up 2 bases; unmatched junction bases: 6. The length of the CDR3 is 15 residues. Germline V gene sequence: CDR1 DFQATT, CDR2 SNEGSKA (reference sequence). Here the CDR3 reads CSAARTSGYTDTQYF. The CDR3 DNA reads as TGCAGTGCTGCACGGACTAGCGGGTACACAGATACGCAGTATTTT.

The table lists this clonotype with a few counts. The chain recombines TRBV29-1 with TRBJ2-3; tentatively, D is TRBD2 (5 bases). Between the trimmed V and J ends, which lost 1 base and 0 bases, there was a span of 8 bases. The CDR3 is made up of 14 amino acids. Germline V gene sequence: CDR1 SQVTM, CDR2 ANQGSEA. In nucleotides, the CDR3 is TGCAGCGTTGAAGCCCGGGAAAGCACAGATACGCAGTATTTT. Its protein product is CSVEARESTDTQYF.

The rearrangement uses TRBV7-9 and TRBJ1-3; D is unclear. With 5 bases removed from V and 0 bases from J, the gap between germline ends came to 11 bases. CDR1 SEHNR and CDR2 FQNEAQ come from the germline V gene (reference sequence). This CDR3 comprises 15 residues. Here the CDR3 reads CASSVTVNSGNTIYF. The CDR3 DNA is TGTGCCAGCAGCGTGACGGTTAACTCTGGAAACACCATATATTTT.

This clonotype came up many times. The genes are TRBV7-8 and TRBJ2-7, with D possibly being TRBD1 or TRBD2 (5 bases each). This CDR3 comprises 14 residues. The V gene lost 5 bases and the J gene lost 4 bases, with 15 bases spanning the gap. Germline V gene data show CDR1 as SGHVS and CDR2 as FQNEAQ. CDR3 residues: CASSVGPIGYEQYF. DNA of the CDR3: TGTGCCAGCAGCGTGGGACCGATCGGGTACGAGCAGTACTTC. Variable domain in full (rest from reference TRBV7-8 and TRBJ2-7): GAGVSQSPRYKVAKRGQDVALRCDPISGHVSLFWYQQALGQGPEFLTYFQNEAQLDKSGLPSDRFFAERPEGSVSTLKIQRTQQEDSAVYLCASSVGPIGYEQYFGPGTRLTVT.

Concerning this clonotype: A junction boundary mismatches the germline segment, possibly from a read error. J is TRBJ2-1 and V is TRBV12-3 or TRBV12-4; D might be TRBD2 (7 bases). The CDR3 covers 13 residues. CDR3 in amino acids: CTSSVGGGNEQFF. CDR3 nucleotide sequence: TGTACCAGCAGCGTAGGGGGGGGAAATGAGCAGTTCTTC.

This clonotype was seen only a few times. One junction end does not reproduce the germline sequence, and a read error may be involved. This chain connects TRBV19 to TRBJ2-1; no reliable D call. The CDR3 is made up of 15 amino acids. Germline V gene lookup returns CDR1 LNHDA and CDR2 SQIVND (reference sequence). In nucleotides, the CDR3 is TGTGCCAGTAGTATAGATGCCCGGAAACACAATGGGCAGTTCTTC. Its protein product is CASSIDARKHNGQFF.

The CDR3 DNA follows: TGTGCCAGCAGTTACCCCCCCGGGACTAGCGGAACCGCCTACAATGAGCAGTTCTTC. Translated, it gives CASSYPPGTSGTAYNEQFF. V and J are TRBV6-2 or TRBV6-3 and TRBJ2-1; 11 nucleotides line up with TRBD2. The CDR3 spans 19 residues. With V trimmed by 2 bases and J by 2 bases, 11 bases remained unmatched. CDR1 is MNHEY, CDR2 SVGEGT, per germline.

The rearrangement joins TRBV7-2 to TRBJ2-3, with D tentatively TRBD1 or TRBD2 (5 bases each). Germline V CDR1 and CDR2: SGHTA, FQGNSA. The CDR3 consists of 15 residues. V lost 5 bases to trimming and J lost 6 bases, with 18 bases between them. The CDR3 here is CASSPLANRRDTQYF. CDR3 coding DNA: TGTGCCAGCAGCCCCCTAGCTAACAGGAGGGATACGCAGTATTTT.

This clonotype appeared many times. This chain connects TRBV24-1 to TRBJ2-1, with 11 bases fitting TRBD1. The CDR3 consists of 17 residues. V shed 9 bases, J shed 0 bases, and the junction held 9 bases outside the gene matches. CDR1 and CDR2 from the germline V gene are KGHDR and SFDVKD. CDR3 nucleotides: TGTGCCACCTCCGGGACAGGGGGTTGGAGCTCCTACAATGAGCAGTTCTTC. Its translation: CATSGTGGWSSYNEQFF.

This clonotype was detected ten times or more. The V call is TRBV12-3 or TRBV12-4, the J call TRBJ2-6; 8 nucleotides match TRBD1. This CDR3 region has 18 residues. The V segment lost 3 bases and the J segment 2 bases; nucleotides outside the gene matches: 9. CDR3 protein: CASSFGARGQAGANVLTF. CDR3 nucleotides: TGTGCCAGCAGTTTTGGGGCCAGGGGGCAGGCTGGGGCCAACGTCCTGACTTTC.

This clonotype came up many times. The genes are TRBV3-1 and TRBJ2-1, with 13 bases that match TRBD2. This CDR3 comprises 19 residues. Germline V CDR1 and CDR2: LGHDT, YNNKEL (reference sequence). V lost 0 bases and J lost 4; bases outside the gene matches: 9. CDR3 sequence (DNA): TGTGCCAGCAGCCAAGATCGGGGGACTAGCGGGAAAGATTACAATGAGCAGTTCTTC. Amino acids: CASSQDRGTSGKDYNEQFF.

This chain connects TRBV2 to TRBJ1-1, with 9 positions matching TRBD1. Germline V CDR1 and CDR2: SNHLY, FYNNEI. This CDR3 region has 17 residues. Trimming removed 6 bases from V and 4 bases from J; junction bases left unmatched: 15. CDR3 residues: CASRPIRRDRVGTEAFF. The CDR3 nucleotides are TGTGCCAGCAGGCCGATCCGCCGGGACAGGGTAGGCACTGAAGCTTTCTTT.

There are many counts of this clonotype. The V and J genes are TRBV20-1 and TRBJ2-3, with D unclear. The CDR3 length is 11 residues. Trimming cost V 5 bases and J 4 bases, with 7 bases left between them. From germline, CDR1 is DFQATT and CDR2 SNEGSKA (reference sequence). This chain's CDR3 is CSASSADTQYF. The DNA of the CDR3 is TGCAGTGCTTCCTCCGCAGATACGCAGTATTTT.

This clonotype was picked up many times. This chain uses TRBV3-1 with TRBJ2-1; the match to TRBD2 covers 8 bases. The germline V gene has CDR1 LGHDT and CDR2 YNNKEL (reference sequence). There are 17 residues in the CDR3. V was pared by 3 bases and J by 3 bases, with 10 bases of the junction left unmatched. CDR3 DNA: TGTGCCAGCAGCCAGCGTCTACTAGCGGATCACTACAATGAGCAGTTCTTC. This gives the protein CASSQRLLADHYNEQFF.

This clonotype came up many times. The chain carries TRBV7-2 and TRBJ2-1, with TRBD2 matching 9 bases. Germline-derived CDR1 and CDR2 are SGHTA and FQGNSA. The CDR3 contains 16 residues. J was trimmed by 3 bases and V by 4 bases; bases with no gene match: 7. The CDR3: CASSSGLALSYNEQFF. Written as DNA, the CDR3 is TGTGCCAGCAGCTCGGGACTAGCATTGAGCTACAATGAGCAGTTCTTC.

This clonotype appeared a few times. The V and J genes are TRBV6-1 and TRBJ1-1, with D maybe TRBD1 (5 bases). Trimming took off 10 bases at V and 3 bases at J, with 15 bases between the two ends. The germline V gene has CDR1 MNHNS and CDR2 SASEGT. CDR3 length: 13 residues. The CDR3 sequence is CANAYGGDTEAFF. The CDR3 DNA is TGTGCCAACGCATACGGGGGGGACACTGAAGCTTTCTTT.

In this sample, this clonotype turned up many times. The V gene is TRBV11-2, the J gene TRBJ1-5; TRBD1 might be the D (5 bases). The V end lost 1 base, the J end lost 1 base, and 11 bases lay between the germline ends. The CDR3 extends over 16 amino acids. Germline-derived CDR1 and CDR2 are SGHAT and FQNNGV. The CDR3 region has the DNA TGTGCCAGCAGCTTAGCATTGGGGGACAGCAATCAGCCCCAGCATTTT. Protein product: CASSLALGDSNQPQHF.

This clonotype was counted between two and nine times. This chain uses TRBV10-3 with TRBJ2-4; no clear D gene. V lost 0 bases to trimming and J lost 1 base, with 19 bases between them. CDR1 and CDR2 from the germline V gene are ENHRY and SYGVKD. CDR3 size: 19 residues. CDR3 region: CAISESKPPLGNAKNIQYF. The CDR3 coding sequence is TGTGCCATCAGTGAGTCGAAGCCCCCTCTTGGAAATGCCAAAAACATTCAGTACTTC.

This clonotype was observed at least ten times. This rearrangement joins TRBV9 to TRBJ1-4; D may be TRBD1 (5 bases). V lost 3 bases to trimming and J lost 11 bases, with 14 bases between them. The CDR3 totals 13 residues. The germline V gene encodes CDR1 SGDLS and CDR2 YYNGEE. The CDR3 DNA reads as TGTGCCAGCAGCGAGGACCAATGGGGGAAACTGTTTTTT. Translation gives CASSEDQWGKLFF. Full variable domain (missing parts from reference TRBV9 and TRBJ1-4): DSGVTQTPKHLITATGQRVTLRCSPRSGDLSVYWYQQSLDQGLQFLIQYYNGEERAKGNILERFSAQQFPDLHSELNLSSLELGDSALYFCASSEDQWGKLFFGSGTQLSVL.

This clonotype was seen repeatedly, ten times or more. The chain uses TRBV2 and TRBJ2-3; 8 nucleotides match TRBD2. In germline, CDR1 is SNHLY, CDR2 FYNNEI. V lost 6 bases, J lost 3 bases, and 8 bases stayed unmatched. The CDR3 has 15 amino acids. CDR3 residues: CASRLLAARTDTQYF. For the CDR3, the DNA is TGTGCCAGCAGGTTACTAGCGGCGAGAACAGATACGCAGTATTTT.

This clonotype showed up many times. The chain links TRBV6-1 to TRBJ1-1; D remains ambiguous. CDR3 size: 17 residues. The germline V gene has CDR1 MNHNS and CDR2 SASEGT. V shed 6 bases and J shed 1 base, with 21 bases lying between them. The CDR3 here is CASRIALGIRPNTEAFF. CDR3 bases: TGTGCCAGCAGGATCGCGTTGGGGATCCGTCCGAACACTGAAGCTTTCTTT.

This clonotype was seen a few times. The chain employs TRBV7-9 and TRBJ2-2; TRBD2 matches 8 bases. The CDR3 runs to 17 residues. J was trimmed by 3 bases and V by 1 base; bases with no gene match: 7. CDR1 SEHNR and CDR2 FQNEAQ come from the germline V gene (reference sequence). The CDR3 region has the DNA TGTGCCAGCAGCTTAGTACCGGGAGGGCGATACACCGGGGAGCTGTTTTTT. Translation gives CASSLVPGGRYTGELFF.

At least ten counts were recorded for this clonotype. The genes are TRBV7-9 and TRBJ2-1; TRBD1 matches at 10 bases. The V segment lost 5 bases and the J segment 3 bases; nucleotides outside the gene matches: 4. The germline CDR1 and CDR2 sequences are SEHNR and FQNEAQ (reference sequence). CDR3 length equals 15 residues. The CDR3 here is CASSVGQGVYNEQFF. The CDR3, as DNA: TGTGCCAGCAGCGTCGGACAGGGGGTCTACAATGAGCAGTTCTTC.

The V call is TRBV5-1, the J call TRBJ2-1, with a weak D call TRBD2 (6 bases). Trimming stripped 6 bases from V and 0 bases from J, with 10 bases between. The CDR3 spans 14 residues. In germline, CDR1 is SGHRS, CDR2 YFSETQ. The CDR3 protein is CASTVGGSYNEQFF. CDR3 DNA sequence: TGCGCCAGCACTGTGGGAGGCTCCTACAATGAGCAGTTCTTC.

This clonotype was seen ten or more times. The chain carries TRBV3-1 and TRBJ1-6; no clear D gene. V was pared by 1 base and J by 10 bases, with 14 bases between. The CDR3 covers 15 residues. Germline CDR1 and CDR2: LGHDT and YNNKEL (reference sequence). CDR3 amino acids: CASSQGSALISPLHF. The CDR3 nucleotides read TGTGCCAGCAGCCAAGGGTCAGCGCTTATCTCACCCCTCCACTTT.

The sample holds many counts of this clonotype. V usage is TRBV6-1 and J usage is TRBJ2-3; D is unclear. The germline gives CDR1 MNHNS, CDR2 SASEGT. The CDR3 has 17 amino acids. Deletions cut 0 bases from V and 3 bases from J, with 16 bases between. The CDR3 DNA sequence: TGTGCCAGCAGTGAAGCGCTTCCGGGCGCCCCGACAGATACGCAGTATTTT. Translated, it gives CASSEALPGAPTDTQYF.

This clonotype has more than one count but fewer than ten. This chain connects TRBV20-1 to TRBJ2-2, with D tentatively TRBD1 (6 bases). The CDR3 spans 12 residues. CDR1 is DFQATT and CDR2 is SNEGSKA in the germline V gene (reference sequence). Trimming left V 8 bases short and J 3 bases short, with 10 bases between. The CDR3 DNA is TGCAGTTCAGGGGTCGACACCGGGGAGCTGTTTTTT. Translated, it gives CSSGVDTGELFF.

This clonotype has just a few counts. This chain connects TRBV7-9 to TRBJ2-3, with D perhaps TRBD2 (5 bases). Trimming left V 2 bases short and J 0 bases short, with 12 bases between. CDR3 length equals 16 residues. Germline V gives CDR1 SEHNR, CDR2 FQNEAQ (reference sequence). CDR3 DNA sequence: TGTGCCAGCAGCTTACTGTCTAGCAGGAGCACAGATACGCAGTATTTT. Encoded protein: CASSLLSSRSTDTQYF.

This clonotype was observed a few times. The rearrangement joins TRBV14 to TRBJ1-2; D unclear. This CDR3 contains 13 residues. Trimming removed 1 base at V and 4 bases at J, with 7 bases between. The germline V gene encodes CDR1 SGHDN and CDR2 FVKESK. The CDR3 DNA reads as TGTGCCAGCAGCCAAGGACTCACCTATGGCTACACCTTC. It codes for CASSQGLTYGYTF. Full variable domain (missing parts from reference TRBV14 and TRBJ1-2): EAGVTQFPSHSVIEKGQTVTLRCDPISGHDNLYWYRRVMGKEIKFLLHFVKESKQDESGMPNNRFLAERTGGTYSTLKVQPAELEDSGVYFCASSQGLTYGYTFGSGTRLTVV.

This clonotype appeared a few times. J is TRBJ1-4 and V is TRBV25-1; no clear D gene. The CDR3 has 14 residues. CDR1 MGHDK and CDR2 SYGVNS come from the germline V gene. V lost 5 bases and J lost 3, with 10 bases in between. CDR3 DNA: TGTGCCAGCAGTCCGTATGGGGCTAATGAAAAACTGTTTTTT. Translation: CASSPYGANEKLFF.

In this sample, this clonotype turned up a few times. The chain links TRBV20-1 to TRBJ2-7; TRBD2 matches at 11 bases. CDR1 DFQATT and CDR2 SNEGSKA come from the germline V gene (reference sequence). This CDR3 is 13 amino acids long. With V trimmed by 6 bases and J by 0 bases, 1 base remained unmatched. DNA of the CDR3: TGCAGTGCGCTAGCGGGAGGCTCCTACGAGCAGTACTTC. It encodes CSALAGGSYEQYF.

This clonotype has only a few counts. The chain couples TRBV30 to TRBJ1-2; TRBD1 is a possible D gene (5 bases). V was pared by 1 base and J by 0 bases, with 6 bases between. The germline V gene has CDR1 GTSNPN and CDR2 SVGIG (reference sequence). The CDR3 has 13 amino acids. The CDR3 DNA is TGTGCCTGGAGTGCAGGGCCTAACTATGGCTACACCTTC. Protein product: CAWSAGPNYGYTF.